This TCR beta chain comes out of a study of blood T cell repertoires in COVID-19. Study overall: Whether acute or convalescent, the COVID-19 samples came from the United States, Italy and Spain. T cells, B-cell-depleted T cells, or PBMCs provided the cDNA or gDNA that served as material.

V was clipped by 4 bases and J by 7 bases, with 11 bases between them. Germline V gene sequence: CDR1 SEHNR, CDR2 FQNEAQ (reference sequence). The CDR3 is made up of 13 amino acids. The table came from immunoSEQ multiplex PCR; TCRdb's copy has only in-frame clones and leaves some out. Of about 110,000 clones listed, about four fifths are singletons. The clonotype was recovered from a woman in her 70s with acute or convalescent COVID-19. This chain uses TRBV7-9 with TRBJ2-1, with D tentatively TRBD1 (5 bases). The sequencing input was peripheral blood. The CDR3 DNA reads as TGTGCCAGCAGCTCGCTAGGGGAAAATGAGCAGTTCTTC. Protein: CASSSLGENEQFF.